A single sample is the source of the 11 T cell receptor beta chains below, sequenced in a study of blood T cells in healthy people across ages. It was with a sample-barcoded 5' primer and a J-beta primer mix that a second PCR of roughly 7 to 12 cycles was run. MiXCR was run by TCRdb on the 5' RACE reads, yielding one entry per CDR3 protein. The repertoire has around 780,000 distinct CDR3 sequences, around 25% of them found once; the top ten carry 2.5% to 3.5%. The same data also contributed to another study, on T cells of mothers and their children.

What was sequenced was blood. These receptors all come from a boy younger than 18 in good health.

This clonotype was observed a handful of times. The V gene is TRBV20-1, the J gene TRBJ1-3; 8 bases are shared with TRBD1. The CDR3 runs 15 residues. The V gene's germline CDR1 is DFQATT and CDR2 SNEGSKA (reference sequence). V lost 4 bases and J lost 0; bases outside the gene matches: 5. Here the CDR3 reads CSATGGPNSGNTIYF. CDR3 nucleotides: TGCAGTGCTACAGGGGGCCCGAACTCTGGAAACACCATATATTTT.

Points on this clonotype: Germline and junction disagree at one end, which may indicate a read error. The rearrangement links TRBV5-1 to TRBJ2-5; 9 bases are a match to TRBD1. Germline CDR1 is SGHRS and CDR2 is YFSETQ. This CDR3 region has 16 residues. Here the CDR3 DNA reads TGCGCCAGTAGCTTGGCGACAGGGGGTCTGCAAGAGACCCAGTACTTC. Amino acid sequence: CASSLATGGLQETQYF.

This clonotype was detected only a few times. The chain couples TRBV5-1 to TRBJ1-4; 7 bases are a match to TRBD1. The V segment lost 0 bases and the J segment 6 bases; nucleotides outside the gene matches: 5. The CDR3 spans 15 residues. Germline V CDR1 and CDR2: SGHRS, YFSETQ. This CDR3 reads CASSLAGTGDEKLFF. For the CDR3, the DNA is TGCGCCAGCAGCTTGGCCGGCACAGGGGATGAAAAACTGTTTTTT. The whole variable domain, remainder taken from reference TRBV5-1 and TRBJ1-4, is KAGVTQTPRYLIKTRGQQVTLSCSPISGHRSVSWYQQTPGQGLQFLFEYFSETQRNKGNFPGRFSGRQFSNSRSEMNVSTLELGDSALYLCASSLAGTGDEKLFFGSGTQLSVL.

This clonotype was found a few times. The CDR3 region has the DNA TGTGCCAGCAGCTTGAATTCCCAGGGCGGCAATGAGCAGTTCTTC. It codes for CASSLNSQGGNEQFF. The chain joins TRBV5-4 to TRBJ2-5; D possibly corresponds to TRBD1 (5 bases). The tail of the sequence fits TRBJ2-1 better, so the J call may be wrong. Germline values: CDR1 SGHNT, CDR2 YYREEE (reference sequence). CDR3 length equals 15 residues.

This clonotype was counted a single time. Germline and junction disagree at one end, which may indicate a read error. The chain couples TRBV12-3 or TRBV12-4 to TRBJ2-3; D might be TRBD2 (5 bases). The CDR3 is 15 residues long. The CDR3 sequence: CASSFITSSTDTEYF. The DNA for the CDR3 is TGTGCCAGCAGTTTTATAACGTCTAGCACAGATACGGAGTATTTT.

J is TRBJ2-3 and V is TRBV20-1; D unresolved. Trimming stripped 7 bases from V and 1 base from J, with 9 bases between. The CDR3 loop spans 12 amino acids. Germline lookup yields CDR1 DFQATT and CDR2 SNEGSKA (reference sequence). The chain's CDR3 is CSVRSGTDTQYF. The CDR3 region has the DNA TGCAGTGTGAGGTCGGGCACAGATACGCAGTATTTT.

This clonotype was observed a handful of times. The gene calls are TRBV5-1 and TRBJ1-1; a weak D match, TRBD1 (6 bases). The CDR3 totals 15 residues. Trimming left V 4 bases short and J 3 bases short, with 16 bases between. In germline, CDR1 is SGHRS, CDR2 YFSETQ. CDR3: CASSPIRGGYTEAFF. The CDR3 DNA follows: TGCGCCAGCAGCCCCATTCGAGGGGGATACACTGAAGCTTTCTTT.

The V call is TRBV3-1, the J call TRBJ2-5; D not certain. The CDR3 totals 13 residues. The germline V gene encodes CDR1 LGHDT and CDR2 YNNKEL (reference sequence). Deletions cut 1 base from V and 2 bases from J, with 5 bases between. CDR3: CASSQAMQETQYF. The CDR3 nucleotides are TGTGCCAGCAGCCAAGCTATGCAAGAGACCCAGTACTTC.

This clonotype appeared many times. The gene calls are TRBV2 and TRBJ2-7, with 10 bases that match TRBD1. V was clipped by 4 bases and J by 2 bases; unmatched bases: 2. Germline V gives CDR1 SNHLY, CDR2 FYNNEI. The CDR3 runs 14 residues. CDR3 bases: TGTGCCAGCAGTGGGGACAGGGGAACCTACGAGCAGTACTTC. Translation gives CASSGDRGTYEQYF.

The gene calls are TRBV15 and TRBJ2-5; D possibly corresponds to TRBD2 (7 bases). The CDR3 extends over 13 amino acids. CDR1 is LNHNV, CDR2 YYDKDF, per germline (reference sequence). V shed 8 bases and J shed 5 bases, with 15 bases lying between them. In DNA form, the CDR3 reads TGTGCCACCCCACGGGGGGCCCTTGAGACCCAGTACTTC. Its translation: CATPRGALETQYF. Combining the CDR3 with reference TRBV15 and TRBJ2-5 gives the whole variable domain DAMVIQNPRYQVTQFGKPVTLSCSQTLNHNVMYWYQQKSSQAPKLLFHYYDKDFNNEADTPDNFQSRRPNTSFCFLDIRSPGLGDTAMYLCATPRGALETQYFGPGTRLLVL.

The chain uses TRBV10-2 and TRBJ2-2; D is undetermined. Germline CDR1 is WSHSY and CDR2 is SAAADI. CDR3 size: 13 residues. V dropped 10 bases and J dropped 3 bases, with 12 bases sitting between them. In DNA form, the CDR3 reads TGCGCCACCCGAAAGGGTTACACCGGGGAGCTGTTTTTT. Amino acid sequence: CATRKGYTGELFF.